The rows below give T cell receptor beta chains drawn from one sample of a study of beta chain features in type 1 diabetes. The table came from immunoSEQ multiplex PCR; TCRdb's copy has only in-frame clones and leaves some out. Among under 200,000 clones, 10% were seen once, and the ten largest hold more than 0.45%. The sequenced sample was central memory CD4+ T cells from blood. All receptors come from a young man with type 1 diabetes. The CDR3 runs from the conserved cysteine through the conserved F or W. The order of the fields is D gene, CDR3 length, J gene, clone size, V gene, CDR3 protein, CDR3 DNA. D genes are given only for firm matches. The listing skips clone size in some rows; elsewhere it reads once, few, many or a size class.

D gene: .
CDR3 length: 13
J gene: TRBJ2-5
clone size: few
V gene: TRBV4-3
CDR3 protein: CASSLTGIETQYF
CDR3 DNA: TGCGCCAGCAGCCTAACAGGGATTGAGACCCAGTACTTC

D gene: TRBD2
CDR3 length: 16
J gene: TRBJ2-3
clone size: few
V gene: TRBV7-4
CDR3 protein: CASSLRRTSPTDTQYF
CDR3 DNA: TGTGCCAGCAGCTTACGTCGGACTAGCCCCACAGATACGCAGTATTTT

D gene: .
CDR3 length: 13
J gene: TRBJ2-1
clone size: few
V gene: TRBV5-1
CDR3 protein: CASSSRTYNEQFF
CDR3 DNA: TGCGCCAGCAGCTCTCGGACATACAATGAGCAGTTCTTC

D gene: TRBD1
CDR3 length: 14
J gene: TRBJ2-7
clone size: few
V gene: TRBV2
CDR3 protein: CASRGQGAGAEQYF
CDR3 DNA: TGTGCCAGCAGGGGACAGGGGGCAGGAGCCGAGCAGTACTTC

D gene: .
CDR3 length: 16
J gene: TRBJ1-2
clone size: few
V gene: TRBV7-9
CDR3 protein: CASSLVSGTTNYGYTF
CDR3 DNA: TGTGCCAGCAGCCTAGTATCCGGGACAACGAACTATGGCTACACCTTC

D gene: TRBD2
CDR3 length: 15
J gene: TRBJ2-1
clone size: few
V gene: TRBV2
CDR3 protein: CASRPGTSGDNEQFF
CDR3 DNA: TGTGCCAGCAGACCCGGGACTAGCGGGGACAATGAGCAGTTCTTC

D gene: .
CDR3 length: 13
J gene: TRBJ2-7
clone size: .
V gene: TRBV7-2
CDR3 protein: CASSRDKTYEQYF
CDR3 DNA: TGTGCCAGCAGCCGGGACAAGACCTACGAGCAGTACTTC

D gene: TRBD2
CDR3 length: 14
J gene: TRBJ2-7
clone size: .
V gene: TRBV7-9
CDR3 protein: CASSVLAGGREQYF
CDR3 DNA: TGTGCCAGCAGCGTTCTAGCGGGAGGACGAGAGCAGTACTTC

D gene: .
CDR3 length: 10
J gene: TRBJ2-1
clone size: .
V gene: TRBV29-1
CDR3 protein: CSAVTSLPFF
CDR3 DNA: TGCAGCGCTGTGACTAGTTTGCCGTTCTTC

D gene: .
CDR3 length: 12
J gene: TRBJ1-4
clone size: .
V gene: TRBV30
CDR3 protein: CAWTVNTGGLFF
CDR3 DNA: TGTGCCTGGACCGTTAATACGGGTGGACTGTTTTTT

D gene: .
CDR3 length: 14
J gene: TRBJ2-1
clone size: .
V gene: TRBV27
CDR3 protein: CASTTARFRKEQFF
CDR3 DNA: TGTGCCAGCACTACGGCCAGATTCAGGAAAGAGCAGTTCTTC

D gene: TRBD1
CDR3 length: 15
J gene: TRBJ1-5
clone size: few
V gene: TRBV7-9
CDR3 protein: CASSPQTGENQPQHF
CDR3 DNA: TGTGCCAGCAGCCCACAGACAGGGGAGAATCAGCCCCAGCATTTT

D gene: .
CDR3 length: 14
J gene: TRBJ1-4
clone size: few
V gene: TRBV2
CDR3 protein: CASMAVRTNEKLFF
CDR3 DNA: TGTGCCAGCATGGCAGTCCGAACTAATGAAAAACTGTTTTTT

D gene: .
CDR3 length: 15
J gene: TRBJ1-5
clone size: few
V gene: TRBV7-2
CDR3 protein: CASSLGAYSNQPQHF
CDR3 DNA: TGTGCCAGCAGCCTGGGAGCTTATAGCAATCAGCCCCAGCATTTT

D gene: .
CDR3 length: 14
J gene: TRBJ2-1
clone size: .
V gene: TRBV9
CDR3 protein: CASSVAAGFTEQFF
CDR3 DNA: TGTGCCAGCAGCGTAGCTGCAGGGTTCACTGAGCAGTTCTTC

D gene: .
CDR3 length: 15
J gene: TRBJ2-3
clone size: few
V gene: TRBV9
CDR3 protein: CASRAGGGLTDTQYF
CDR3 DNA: TGTGCCAGCAGGGCTGGCGGCGGGCTCACAGATACGCAGTATTTT

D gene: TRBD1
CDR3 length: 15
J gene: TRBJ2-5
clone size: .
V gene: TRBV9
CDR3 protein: CASSPHGTDQETQYF
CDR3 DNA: TGTGCCAGCAGCCCCCACGGGACAGACCAAGAGACCCAGTACTTC

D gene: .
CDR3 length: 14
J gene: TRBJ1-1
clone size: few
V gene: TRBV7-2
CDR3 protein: CASSLSRVETEAFF
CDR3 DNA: TGTGCCAGCAGCTTATCCAGGGTCGAGACTGAAGCTTTCTTT

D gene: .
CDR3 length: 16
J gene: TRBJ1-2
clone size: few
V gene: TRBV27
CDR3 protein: CASSLTAGTVDYGYTF
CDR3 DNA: TGTGCCAGCAGTTTGACAGCCGGAACGGTAGACTATGGCTACACCTTC

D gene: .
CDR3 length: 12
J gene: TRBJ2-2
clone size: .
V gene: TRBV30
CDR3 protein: CAWSKGAGELFF
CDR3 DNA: TGTGCCTGGAGTAAGGGGGCCGGGGAGCTGTTTTTT

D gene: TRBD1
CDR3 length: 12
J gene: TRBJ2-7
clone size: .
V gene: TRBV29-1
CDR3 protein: CSVGQGAYEQYF
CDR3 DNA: TGCAGCGTTGGACAGGGGGCCTACGAGCAGTACTTC

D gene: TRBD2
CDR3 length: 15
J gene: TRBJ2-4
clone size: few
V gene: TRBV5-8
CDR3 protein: CASSFGGGGVHIQYF
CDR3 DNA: TGTGCCAGCAGCTTCGGGGGGGGCGGCGTGCACATTCAGTACTTC

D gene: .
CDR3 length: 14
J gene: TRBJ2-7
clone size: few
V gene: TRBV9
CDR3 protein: CASSVGEAPYEQYF
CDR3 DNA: TGTGCCAGCAGCGTGGGTGAGGCCCCCTACGAGCAGTACTTC

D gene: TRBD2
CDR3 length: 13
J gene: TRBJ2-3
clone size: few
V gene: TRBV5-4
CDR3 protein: CASSPVAGDTQYF
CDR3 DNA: TGTGCCAGCAGCCCCGTAGCGGGAGATACGCAGTATTTT

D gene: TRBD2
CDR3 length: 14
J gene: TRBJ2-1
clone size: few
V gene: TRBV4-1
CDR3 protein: CASSRASGDNEQFF
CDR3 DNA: TGCGCCAGCAGCCGGGCTAGCGGAGACAATGAGCAGTTCTTC

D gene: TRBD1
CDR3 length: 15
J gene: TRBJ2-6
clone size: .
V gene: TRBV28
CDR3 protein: CASSLTGVGANVLTF
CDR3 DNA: TGTGCCAGCAGCCTGACAGGGGTTGGGGCCAACGTCCTGACTTTC

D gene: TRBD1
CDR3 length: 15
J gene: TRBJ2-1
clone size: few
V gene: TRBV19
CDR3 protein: CASSSLRQGRNEQFF
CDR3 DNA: TGTGCCAGTAGTTCGTTGCGACAGGGTCGCAATGAGCAGTTCTTC

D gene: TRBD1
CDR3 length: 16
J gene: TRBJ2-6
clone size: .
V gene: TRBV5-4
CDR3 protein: CAGRTGGTPGANVLTF
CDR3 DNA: TGTGCCGGACGCACAGGGGGGACCCCTGGGGCCAACGTCCTGACTTTC

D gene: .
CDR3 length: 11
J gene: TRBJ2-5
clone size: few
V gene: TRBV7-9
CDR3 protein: CASSSGPKQYF
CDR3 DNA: TGTGCCAGCAGCTCAGGCCCGAAACAGTACTTC

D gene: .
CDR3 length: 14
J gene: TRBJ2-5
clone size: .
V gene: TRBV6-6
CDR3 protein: CASSYPEQQETQYF
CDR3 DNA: TGTGCCAGCAGTTACCCCGAACAGCAAGAGACCCAGTACTTC

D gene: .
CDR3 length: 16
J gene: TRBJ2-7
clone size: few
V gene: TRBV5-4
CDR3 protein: CASSRAASGGYYEQYF
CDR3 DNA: TGTGCCAGCAGCCGGGCAGCTAGTGGGGGGTACTACGAGCAGTACTTC